One and the same sample provided the 31 T cell receptor beta chains below, sequenced in a study of T-cell reconstitution after alpha-beta-depleted transplantation in children. Preparation of the TCRbeta library was carried out with unique molecular identifiers. TCRdb reprocessed the PCR reads with MiXCR, giving one entry per CDR3 protein. The data contain fewer than 120,000 distinct CDR3 sequences, 9% to 12% of them singletons. The sequences come from PBMCs from the stem cell graft donor, collected from the stem cell graft. These receptor sequences come from a human donor who donated a stem cell graft to a child with acute lymphoblastic leukemia.

This clonotype was seen repeatedly, ten times or more. The chain recombines TRBV12-3 or TRBV12-4 with TRBJ1-5; 8 bases are a match to TRBD1. The CDR3 is made up of 15 amino acids. J lost 7 bases, V lost 6 bases, and 11 bases had no gene match. The CDR3 DNA is TGTGCCAGCAGCCCTTCAGGGGGCGCGAGGCAGCCCCAGCATTTT. This codes for CASSPSGGARQPQHF.

This sequence joins TRBV7-9 and TRBJ2-5; D is undetermined. The CDR3 length is 18 residues. V lost 1 base, J lost 2 bases, and 20 bases lay in between. Germline-derived CDR1 and CDR2 are SEHNR and FQNEAQ (reference sequence). The DNA for the CDR3 is TGTGCCAGCAGCTTAGATTTGGTGCCGGTTTCTGGGCAAGAGACCCAGTACTTC. It translates to CASSLDLVPVSGQETQYF.

At least ten counts were recorded for this clonotype. This sequence joins TRBV3-1 and TRBJ2-1, with 11 nucleotides matching TRBD2. V was clipped by 0 bases and J by 2 bases; unmatched bases: 24. There are 24 residues in the CDR3. Germline loops: CDR1 LGHDT, CDR2 YNNKEL (reference sequence). The CDR3 sequence is CASSQELPGGVGLAGRSAYNEQFF. DNA of the CDR3: TGTGCCAGCAGCCAAGAACTCCCGGGCGGGGTCGGACTAGCGGGCCGTTCAGCCTACAATGAGCAGTTCTTC.

The sample holds many counts of this clonotype. The chain is built from TRBV5-6 and TRBJ2-1; 8 bases align to TRBD1. The germline V gene has CDR1 SGHDT and CDR2 YYEEEE. The CDR3 covers 15 residues. V lost 5 bases to trimming and J lost 2 bases; unmatched junction nucleotides: 6. Here the CDR3 DNA reads TGTGCCAGCAGACCGATGGACAGGGCCTACAATGAGCAGTTCTTC. It codes for CASRPMDRAYNEQFF.

V and J are TRBV28 and TRBJ1-1; D is undetermined. Germline CDR1 MDHEN, CDR2 SYDVKM. V was shortened by 0 bases and J by 0 bases, with 8 bases between the two germline ends. The CDR3 covers 15 residues. CDR3 sequence: CASSLWSTVNTEAFF. The CDR3 coding sequence is TGTGCCAGCAGTTTATGGTCTACAGTGAACACTGAAGCTTTCTTT. Full variable domain (outside the CDR3, taken from reference TRBV28 and TRBJ1-1): DVKVTQSSRYLVKRTGEKVFLECVQDMDHENMFWYRQDPGLGLRLIYFSYDVKMKEKGDIPEGYSVSREKKERFSLILESASTNQTSMYLCASSLWSTVNTEAFFGQGTRLTVV.

This clonotype has a single count. A much bigger clone sits one base away, suggesting this may be a read error. The chain is built from TRBV4-3 and TRBJ1-2, with 8 bases fitting TRBD1. Germline V gene sequence: CDR1 LGHNA, CDR2 YSLEER. CDR3 length: 16 residues. CDR3 coding DNA: TGCGCCAGCATCCAAGGGGGGACAGGAAATACGTATGGCTACACCTTC. Residues: CASIQGGTGNTYGYTF.

This clonotype showed up many times. This chain joins TRBV19 and TRBJ1-4, with D possibly being TRBD1 (5 bases). The germline CDR1 and CDR2 sequences are LNHDA and SQIVND (reference sequence). The CDR3 has 14 residues. V was cut by 5 bases and J by 4 bases, with 11 bases left in between. The DNA for the CDR3 is TGTGCCAGTAGTGTTGGACACATTAATGAAAAACTGTTTTTT. Its translation: CASSVGHINEKLFF.

This clonotype was found many times. The chain joins TRBV5-1 to TRBJ2-5; D not certain. V lost 0 bases, J lost 1 base, and 10 bases lay in between. Per germline, CDR1 SGHRS and CDR2 YFSETQ. CDR3 length: 15 residues. The CDR3 DNA reads TGCGCCAGCAGCTTGGGTGCAGCATTCCAAGAGACCCAGTACTTC. This gives the protein CASSLGAAFQETQYF.

This clonotype was detected ten times or more. The chain combines TRBV20-1 with TRBJ1-1, with D uncertain. V lost 0 bases, J lost 6 bases, and 14 bases lay in between. Looked up from germline, CDR1 is DFQATT and CDR2 is SNEGSKA (reference sequence). The CDR3 totals 14 residues. DNA for the CDR3: TGCAGTGCTAGAGATCAGTCGAAGGGATCTGAAGCTTTCTTT. As protein: CSARDQSKGSEAFF.

This clonotype was observed at least ten times. The V gene is TRBV10-3, the J gene TRBJ2-5; D is ambiguous. This CDR3 spans 14 amino acids. The V and J ends lost 6 bases and 5 bases respectively, with 16 bases between them. Germline assignment: CDR1 ENHRY and CDR2 SYGVKD. CDR3 sequence: CAIRDDQRWETQYF. The CDR3 DNA follows: TGTGCCATCAGGGATGACCAGCGTTGGGAGACCCAGTACTTC.

This clonotype was picked up many times. The V and J genes are TRBV13 and TRBJ2-7; a possible D gene is TRBD2 (5 bases). The CDR3 runs to 13 residues. The germline V and J ends were trimmed by 5 bases and 4 bases, with 12 bases remaining between them. Per the germline V gene, CDR1 is PRHDT and CDR2 is FYEKMQ (reference sequence). This chain's CDR3 is CASSPGMGYEQYF. CDR3 coding DNA: TGTGCCAGCAGCCCCGGGATGGGGTACGAGCAGTACTTC.

This clonotype was detected ten times or more. The rearrangement uses TRBV9 and TRBJ2-1, with 9 bases that match TRBD1. The CDR3 consists of 16 residues. Germline assignment: CDR1 SGDLS and CDR2 YYNGEE. Trimming at V came to 4 bases and at J to 7 bases, leaving 12 bases not matched to a gene. CDR3 amino acids: CASSQNWGQGANEQFF. The DNA of the CDR3 is TGTGCCAGCAGCCAGAACTGGGGACAGGGTGCTAATGAGCAGTTCTTC.

Ten or more counts support this clonotype. The chain is built from TRBV28 and TRBJ2-2, with 7 nucleotides matching TRBD2. Looked up from germline, CDR1 is MDHEN and CDR2 is SYDVKM. The CDR3 is 16 amino acids. Trimming cost V 3 bases and J 2 bases; bases outside gene matches: 6. CDR3 DNA sequence: TGTGCCAGCAGTTTCATAGGCGGGAGTAACACCGGGGAGCTGTTTTTT. It translates to CASSFIGGSNTGELFF.

This clonotype was counted many times. The J gene is TRBJ2-1, the V gene TRBV7-3; 8 nucleotides match TRBD2. CDR1 is SGHTA and CDR2 is FQGTGA in the germline V gene. J lost 2 bases, V lost 0 bases, and 6 bases had no gene match. The CDR3 is 17 amino acids. The chain's CDR3 is CASSLTASGYTYNEQFF. The CDR3 nucleotides are TGTGCCAGCAGCTTAACGGCTAGCGGGTACACCTACAATGAGCAGTTCTTC.

This clonotype was detected ten times or more. The CDR3 DNA reads TGTGCCAGCAGCTTGATGGCGGGGACCACAGATACGCAGTATTTT. Translating gives CASSLMAGTTDTQYF. This chain uses TRBV11-2 with TRBJ2-3; possibly TRBD2 for D (6 bases). Germline V gene data show CDR1 as SGHAT and CDR2 as FQNNGV. V dropped 3 bases and J dropped 2 bases, with 12 bases sitting between them. The CDR3 extends over 15 amino acids.

As to this clonotype: A much larger clone lies a single base off, so this may be a read error. The V call is TRBV6-2 or TRBV6-3, the J call TRBJ2-7; D not certain. Trimming took 7 bases from V and 6 from J, leaving 13 bases between them. The CDR3 extends over 12 amino acids. CDR1 is MNHEY, CDR2 SVGEGT, per germline. The CDR3 DNA follows: TGTGCCAGCACCCGTTTGGTGGGCGAGCAGTACTTC. Its translation is CASTRLVGEQYF.

This clonotype came up many times. J is TRBJ2-1 and V is TRBV18; tentatively, D is TRBD1 (6 bases). V was pared by 6 bases and J by 5 bases, with 20 bases between. This CDR3 region has 16 residues. Germline values: CDR1 KGHSH, CDR2 LQKENI. The CDR3 sequence is CASSPRGHLSDNEQFF. In DNA form, the CDR3 reads TGTGCCAGCTCTCCTCGGGGACACCTGTCGGACAATGAGCAGTTCTTC.

This clonotype came up many times. The chain joins TRBV20-1 to TRBJ1-6; D not certain. Trimming stripped 1 base from V and 10 bases from J, with 11 bases between. The CDR3 consists of 13 residues. Germline CDR1 reads DFQATT; CDR2 reads SNEGSKA (reference sequence). The DNA of the CDR3 is TGCAGTGCTAGAGGGACCTCCAGGTCACCCCTCCACTTT. Encoded protein: CSARGTSRSPLHF.

This clonotype was recorded at least ten times. The chain employs TRBV7-2 and TRBJ1-3; D ambiguous. Germline CDR1 is SGHTA and CDR2 is FQGNSA. The CDR3 loop spans 16 amino acids. The V end lost 1 base, the J end lost 0 bases, and 10 bases lay between the germline ends. CDR3 residues: CASSLVGADSGNTIYF. Here the CDR3 DNA reads TGTGCCAGCAGCTTAGTTGGCGCTGACTCTGGAAACACCATATATTTT.

In its sample, this clonotype was seen many times. The chain links TRBV3-1 to TRBJ2-1, with D possibly TRBD2 on 6 matching bases. The germline V gene has CDR1 LGHDT and CDR2 YNNKEL (reference sequence). The CDR3 totals 18 residues. V was cut by 1 base and J by 4 bases, with 20 bases left in between. CDR3 nucleotide sequence: TGTGCCAGCAGCCAAGGCGGGACGGCGACATTAGTATACAATGAGCAGTTCTTC. Translation gives CASSQGGTATLVYNEQFF.

This clonotype showed up many times. The chain carries TRBV18 and TRBJ2-2, with a tentative D call TRBD2 (7 bases). The germline V gene encodes CDR1 KGHSH and CDR2 LQKENI. Trimming shortened V by 0 bases and J by 5 bases, and 13 bases separated the two germline ends. The CDR3 has 16 amino acids. As DNA, the CDR3 is TGTGCCAGCTCACCACCTGACGCGGGGGCGACCGGGGAGCTGTTTTTT. This encodes CASSPPDAGATGELFF.

At least ten counts were recorded for this clonotype. The CDR3 sequence is CSTPPGASYNEQFF. The DNA of the CDR3 is TGCAGTACTCCCCCCGGGGCATCCTACAATGAGCAGTTCTTC. The chain employs TRBV20-1 and TRBJ2-1, with D perhaps given as TRBD1 or TRBD2 (5 bases each). CDR1 and CDR2 (germline): DFQATT, SNEGSKA (reference sequence). Trimming removed 8 bases from V and 1 base from J, with 15 bases in between. The CDR3 covers 14 residues.

In its sample, this clonotype was seen many times. CDR3 sequence reads: CASSLAEGTETQYF. CDR3 DNA sequence: TGTGCCAGCAGCTTAGCCGAGGGAACAGAGACCCAGTACTTC. J is TRBJ2-5 and V is TRBV7-2; D is perhaps TRBD2 (5 bases). Germline loops: CDR1 SGHTA, CDR2 FQGNSA. V shed 0 bases and J shed 4 bases, with 9 bases lying between them. The CDR3 consists of 14 residues.

This chain connects TRBV14 to TRBJ1-1, with D uncertain. Deletions cut 2 bases from V and 1 base from J, with 11 bases between. Germline lookup yields CDR1 SGHDN and CDR2 FVKESK. The CDR3 totals 15 residues. In nucleotides, the CDR3 is TGTGCCAGCAGCCAAACTCGGGCGCCGAACACTGAAGCTTTCTTT. Protein product: CASSQTRAPNTEAFF.

Ten or more counts support this clonotype. The chain recombines TRBV6-1 with TRBJ1-5; D remains ambiguous. Germline V gives CDR1 MNHNS, CDR2 SASEGT. The CDR3 totals 15 residues. The V end lost 7 bases, the J end lost 3 bases, and 16 bases lay between the germline ends. CDR3 sequence reads: CASILIPANNQPQHF. The CDR3, as DNA: TGTGCCAGCATCCTGATCCCCGCCAACAATCAGCCCCAGCATTTT.

This clonotype was observed many times. The rearrangement joins TRBV5-1 to TRBJ1-2; tentative D call: TRBD1 (5 bases). V was shortened by 0 bases and J by 8 bases, with 14 bases between the two germline ends. Looked up from germline, CDR1 is SGHRS and CDR2 is YFSETQ. The CDR3 length is 14 residues. CDR3: CASSLGGAHDGYTF. The CDR3 coding sequence is TGCGCCAGCAGCTTGGGAGGGGCTCACGACGGCTACACCTTC.

This clonotype was counted many times. J is TRBJ1-3 and V is TRBV20-1; tentative D call: TRBD1 (6 bases). Germline assignment: CDR1 DFQATT and CDR2 SNEGSKA (reference sequence). Trimming left V 6 bases short and J 0 bases short, with 12 bases between. This CDR3 spans 14 amino acids. The CDR3 region is CSAGRTASGNTIYF. CDR3 DNA sequence: TGCAGTGCGGGACGGACAGCCTCTGGAAACACCATATATTTT.

The chain uses TRBV4-3 and TRBJ1-2; 7 nucleotides line up with TRBD1. The CDR3 is 14 residues long. CDR1 and CDR2 (germline): LGHNA, YSLEER. J was trimmed by 5 bases and V by 3 bases; bases with no gene match: 6. DNA for the CDR3: TGCGCCAGCAGCCATCAACAGGGGAAGTATGGCTACACCTTC. Its protein product is CASSHQQGKYGYTF.

At least ten counts were recorded for this clonotype. This chain joins TRBV1 and TRBJ2-1; TRBD2 reflects the table's D call only, with no check against the DNA. TRBV1 is a recognized pseudogene. This CDR3 spans 17 amino acids. In DNA, the CDR3 is TGCACCAGCAGCCCAACCAATGGACCTCCCGCCTACAATGAGCAGTTCTTC. This sequence encodes CTSSPTNGPPAYNEQFF.

This clonotype was detected ten times or more. V usage is TRBV7-3 and J usage is TRBJ2-7; no firm D call. The germline gives CDR1 SGHTA, CDR2 FQGTGA. The CDR3 is 13 amino acids. Between the trimmed V and J ends, which lost 1 base and 7 bases, there was a span of 11 bases. The CDR3 DNA reads TGTGCCAGCAGCTTAATCGACACTGGGGAGCAGTACTTC. Protein sequence: CASSLIDTGEQYF.

This clonotype was observed many times. The CDR3 reads CASSSGTHIPNEQFF. DNA of the CDR3: TGCGCCAGCAGCTCCGGGACCCATATACCCAATGAGCAGTTCTTC. The chain has TRBV5-1 and TRBJ2-1, with D perhaps given as TRBD1 or TRBD2 (5 bases each). V shed 3 bases and J shed 6 bases, with 16 bases lying between them. CDR3 length: 15 residues. Per the germline V gene, CDR1 is SGHRS and CDR2 is YFSETQ.